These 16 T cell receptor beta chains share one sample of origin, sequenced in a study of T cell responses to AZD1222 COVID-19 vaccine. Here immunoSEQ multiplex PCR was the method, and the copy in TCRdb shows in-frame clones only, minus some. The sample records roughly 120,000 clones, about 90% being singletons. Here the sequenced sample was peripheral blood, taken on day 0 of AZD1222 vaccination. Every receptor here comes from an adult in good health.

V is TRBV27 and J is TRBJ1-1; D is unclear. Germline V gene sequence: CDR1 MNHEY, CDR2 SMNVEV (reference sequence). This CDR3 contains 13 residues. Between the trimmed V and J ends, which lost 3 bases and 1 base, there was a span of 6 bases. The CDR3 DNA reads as TGTGCCAGCAGTTTCTGGCGGAACACTGAAGCTTTCTTT. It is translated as CASSFWRNTEAFF.

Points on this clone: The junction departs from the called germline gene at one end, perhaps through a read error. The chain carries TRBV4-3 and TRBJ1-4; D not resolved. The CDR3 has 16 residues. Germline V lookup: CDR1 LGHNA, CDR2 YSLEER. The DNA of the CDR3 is TGCGCCAGCAGCCAAGATTATTCAGGAGAGAATGAACAACTGTTTTTT. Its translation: CASSQDYSGENEQLFF.

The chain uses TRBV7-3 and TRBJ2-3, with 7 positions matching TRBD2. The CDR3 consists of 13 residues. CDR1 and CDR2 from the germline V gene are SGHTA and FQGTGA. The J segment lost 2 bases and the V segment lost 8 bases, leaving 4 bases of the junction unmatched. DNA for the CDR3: TGTGCCAGCGCCGGGACTACCACAGATACGCAGTATTTT. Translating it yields CASAGTTTDTQYF.

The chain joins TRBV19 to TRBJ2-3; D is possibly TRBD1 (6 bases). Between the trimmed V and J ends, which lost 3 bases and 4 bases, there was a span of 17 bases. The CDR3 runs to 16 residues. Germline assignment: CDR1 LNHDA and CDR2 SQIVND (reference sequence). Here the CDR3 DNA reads TGTGCCAGTAGTATTGCGTGGCAGGGGTGGGCAGATACGCAGTATTTT. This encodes CASSIAWQGWADTQYF.

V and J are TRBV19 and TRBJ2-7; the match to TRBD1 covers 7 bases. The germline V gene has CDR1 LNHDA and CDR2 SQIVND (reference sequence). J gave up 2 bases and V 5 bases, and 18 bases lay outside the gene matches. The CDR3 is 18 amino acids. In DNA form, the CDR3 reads TGTGCCAGTAGTCCTCTGACCCTATCGACAGGGCAGACCTACGAGCAGTACTTC. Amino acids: CASSPLTLSTGQTYEQYF.

The CDR3 DNA is TGTGCCAGCAGCGAAAGACAGGGGGTGACTGAAGCTTTCTTT. It translates to CASSERQGVTEAFF. This sequence joins TRBV9 and TRBJ1-1; TRBD1 agrees at 9 bases. This CDR3 is built from 14 residues. The germline gives CDR1 SGDLS, CDR2 YYNGEE. V was clipped by 3 bases and J by 5 bases; unmatched bases: 5.

The CDR3 region is CASSAGTDYEQYF. The CDR3 bases are TGTGCCAGCAGCGCGGGGACAGACTACGAGCAGTACTTC. The chain combines TRBV7-9 with TRBJ2-7; tentatively, D is TRBD1 (7 bases). V dropped 5 bases and J dropped 3 bases, with 11 bases sitting between them. Germline V gene sequence: CDR1 SEHNR, CDR2 FQNEAQ (reference sequence). The CDR3 consists of 13 residues.

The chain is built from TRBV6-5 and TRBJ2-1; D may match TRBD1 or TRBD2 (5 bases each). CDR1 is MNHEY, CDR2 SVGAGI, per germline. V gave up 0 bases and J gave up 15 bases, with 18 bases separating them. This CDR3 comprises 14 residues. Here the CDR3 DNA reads TGTGCCAGCAGTTACTCGATGGGGAGACAGCCCATGTTCTTC. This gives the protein CASSYSMGRQPMFF.

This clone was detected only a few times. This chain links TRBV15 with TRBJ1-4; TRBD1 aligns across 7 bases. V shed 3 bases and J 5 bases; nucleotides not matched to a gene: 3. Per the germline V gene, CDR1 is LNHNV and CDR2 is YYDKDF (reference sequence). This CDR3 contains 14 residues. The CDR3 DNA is TGTGCCACCAGCAGGGGGACAGAAAATGAAAAACTGTTTTTT. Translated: CATSRGTENEKLFF. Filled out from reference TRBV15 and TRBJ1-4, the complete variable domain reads DAMVIQNPRYQVTQFGKPVTLSCSQTLNHNVMYWYQQKSSQAPKLLFHYYDKDFNNEADTPDNFQSRRPNTSFCFLDIRSPGLGDTAMYLCATSRGTENEKLFFGSGTQLSVL.

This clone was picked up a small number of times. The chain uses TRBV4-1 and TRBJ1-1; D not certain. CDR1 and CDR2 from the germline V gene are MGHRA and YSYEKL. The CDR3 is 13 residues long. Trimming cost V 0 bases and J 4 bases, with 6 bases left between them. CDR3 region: CASSQDALTEAFF. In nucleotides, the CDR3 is TGCGCCAGCAGCCAAGATGCCCTCACTGAAGCTTTCTTT.

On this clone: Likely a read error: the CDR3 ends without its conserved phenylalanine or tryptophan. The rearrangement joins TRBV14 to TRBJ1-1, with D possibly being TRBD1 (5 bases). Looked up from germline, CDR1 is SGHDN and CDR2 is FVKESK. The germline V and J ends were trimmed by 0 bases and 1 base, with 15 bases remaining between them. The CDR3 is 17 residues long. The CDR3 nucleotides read TGTGCCAGCAGCCAAGATTGGTCGGGGGAGGGGAACACTGAAGCTTTCCTT. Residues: CASSQDWSGEGNTEAFL.

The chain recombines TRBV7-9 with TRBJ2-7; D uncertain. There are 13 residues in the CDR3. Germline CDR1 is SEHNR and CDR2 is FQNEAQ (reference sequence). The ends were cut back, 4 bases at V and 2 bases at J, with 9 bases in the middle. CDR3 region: CASSSTSPYEQYF. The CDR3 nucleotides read TGTGCCAGCAGCTCCACCAGCCCCTACGAGCAGTACTTC.

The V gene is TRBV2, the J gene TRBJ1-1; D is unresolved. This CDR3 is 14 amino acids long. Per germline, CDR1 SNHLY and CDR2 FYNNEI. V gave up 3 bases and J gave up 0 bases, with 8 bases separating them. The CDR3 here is CASSEALMNTEAFF. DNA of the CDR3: TGTGCCAGCAGTGAGGCCTTAATGAACACTGAAGCTTTCTTT.

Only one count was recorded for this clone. CDR3 protein: CASRPHSTDTQYF. CDR3 DNA: TGTGCCAGCAGACCCCACTCCACAGATACGCAGTATTTT. V and J are TRBV12-3 or TRBV12-4 and TRBJ2-3, with D unclear. V lost 6 bases and J lost 2, with 9 bases in between. This CDR3 comprises 13 residues.

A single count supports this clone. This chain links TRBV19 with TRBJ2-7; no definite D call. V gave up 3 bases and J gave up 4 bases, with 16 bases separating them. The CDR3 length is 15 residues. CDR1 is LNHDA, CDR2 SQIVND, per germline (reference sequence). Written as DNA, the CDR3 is TGTGCCAGTAGTATGTGGACCACTGCCACTTACGAGCAGTACTTC. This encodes CASSMWTTATYEQYF.

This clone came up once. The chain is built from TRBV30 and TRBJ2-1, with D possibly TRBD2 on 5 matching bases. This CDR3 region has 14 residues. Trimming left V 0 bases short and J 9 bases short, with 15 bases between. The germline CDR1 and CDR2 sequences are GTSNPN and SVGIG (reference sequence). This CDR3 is CAWSVGSDSAEQFF. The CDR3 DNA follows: TGTGCCTGGAGTGTAGGTTCGGATAGCGCTGAGCAGTTCTTC.